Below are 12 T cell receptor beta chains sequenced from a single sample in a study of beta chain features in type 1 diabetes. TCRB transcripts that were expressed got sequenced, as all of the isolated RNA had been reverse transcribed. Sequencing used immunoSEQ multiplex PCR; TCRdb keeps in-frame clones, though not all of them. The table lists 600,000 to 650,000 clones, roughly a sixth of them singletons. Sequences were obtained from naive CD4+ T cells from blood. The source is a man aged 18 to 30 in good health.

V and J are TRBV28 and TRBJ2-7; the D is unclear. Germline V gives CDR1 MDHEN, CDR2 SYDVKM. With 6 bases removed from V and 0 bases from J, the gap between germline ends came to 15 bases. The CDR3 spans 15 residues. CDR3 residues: CASRSPQTSSYEQYF. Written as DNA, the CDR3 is TGTGCCAGCAGGTCTCCTCAAACGAGCTCCTACGAGCAGTACTTC.

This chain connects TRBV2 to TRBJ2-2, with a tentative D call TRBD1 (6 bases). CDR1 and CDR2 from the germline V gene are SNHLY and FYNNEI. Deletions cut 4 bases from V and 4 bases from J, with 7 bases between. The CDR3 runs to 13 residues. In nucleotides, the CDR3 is TGTGCCAGCAGTGTACAGGGCACCGGGGAGCTGTTTTTT. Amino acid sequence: CASSVQGTGELFF.

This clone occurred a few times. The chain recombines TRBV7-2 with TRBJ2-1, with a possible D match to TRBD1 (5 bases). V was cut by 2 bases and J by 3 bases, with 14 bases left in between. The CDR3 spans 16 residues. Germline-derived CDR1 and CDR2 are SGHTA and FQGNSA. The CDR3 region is CASSLLGRAIYNEQFF. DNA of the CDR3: TGTGCCAGCAGCTTATTAGGCAGGGCCATCTACAATGAGCAGTTCTTC.

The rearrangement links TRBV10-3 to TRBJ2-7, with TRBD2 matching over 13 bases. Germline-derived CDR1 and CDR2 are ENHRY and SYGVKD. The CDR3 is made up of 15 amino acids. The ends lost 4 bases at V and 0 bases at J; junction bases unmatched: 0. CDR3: CAISGTSGSSYEQYF. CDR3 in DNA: TGTGCCATCAGTGGGACTAGCGGGAGCTCCTACGAGCAGTACTTC.

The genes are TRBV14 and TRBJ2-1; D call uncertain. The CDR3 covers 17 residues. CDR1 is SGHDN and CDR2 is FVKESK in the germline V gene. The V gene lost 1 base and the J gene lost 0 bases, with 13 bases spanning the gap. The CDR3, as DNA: TGTGCCAGCAGCCAAGGACCCCCTCGCGGCTCCTACAATGAGCAGTTCTTC. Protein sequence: CASSQGPPRGSYNEQFF.

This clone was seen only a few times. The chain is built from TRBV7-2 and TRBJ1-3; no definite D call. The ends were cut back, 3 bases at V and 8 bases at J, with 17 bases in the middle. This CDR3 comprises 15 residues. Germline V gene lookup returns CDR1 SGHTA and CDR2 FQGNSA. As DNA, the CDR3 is TGTGCCAGCAGCTTTCGGGCAGGTTATCTACACACCATATATTTT. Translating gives CASSFRAGYLHTIYF.

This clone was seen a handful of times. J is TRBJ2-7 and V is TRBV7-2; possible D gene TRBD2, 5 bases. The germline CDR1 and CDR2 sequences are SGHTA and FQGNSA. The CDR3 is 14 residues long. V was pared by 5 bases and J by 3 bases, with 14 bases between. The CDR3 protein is CASSGGERSYEQYF. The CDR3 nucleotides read TGTGCCAGCAGCGGAGGAGAGCGGAGCTACGAGCAGTACTTC.

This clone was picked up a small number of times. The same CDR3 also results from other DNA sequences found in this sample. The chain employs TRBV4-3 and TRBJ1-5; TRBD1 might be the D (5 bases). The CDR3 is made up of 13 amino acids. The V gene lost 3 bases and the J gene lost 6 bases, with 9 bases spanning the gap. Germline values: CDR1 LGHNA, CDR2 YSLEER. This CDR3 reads CASSQGERQPQHF. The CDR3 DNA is TGCGCCAGCAGCCAGGGGGAGCGTCAGCCCCAGCATTTT.

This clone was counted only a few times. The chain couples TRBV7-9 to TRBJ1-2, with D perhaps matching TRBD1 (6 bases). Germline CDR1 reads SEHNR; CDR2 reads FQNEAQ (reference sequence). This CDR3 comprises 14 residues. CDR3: CATLGAGVNYGYTF. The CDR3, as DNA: TGTGCTACGCTTGGGGCAGGGGTGAACTATGGCTACACCTTC. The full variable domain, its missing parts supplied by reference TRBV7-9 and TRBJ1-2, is DTGVSQNPRHKITKRGQNVTFRCDPISEHNRLYWYRQTLGQGPEFLTYFQNEAQLEKSRLLSDRFSAERPKGSFSTLEIQRTEQGDSAMYLCATLGAGVNYGYTFGSGTRLTVV.

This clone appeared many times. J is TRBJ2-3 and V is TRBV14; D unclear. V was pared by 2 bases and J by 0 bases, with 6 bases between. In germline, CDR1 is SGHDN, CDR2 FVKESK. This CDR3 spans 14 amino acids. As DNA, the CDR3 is TGTGCCAGCAGCCAACTGGGGAGCACAGATACGCAGTATTTT. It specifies CASSQLGSTDTQYF.

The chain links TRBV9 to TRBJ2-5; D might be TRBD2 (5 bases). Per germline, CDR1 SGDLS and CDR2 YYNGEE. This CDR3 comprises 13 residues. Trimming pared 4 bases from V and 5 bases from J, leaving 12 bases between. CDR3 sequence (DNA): TGTGCCAGCAGCAACGGCCCGGGGGAGACCCAGTACTTC. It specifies CASSNGPGETQYF.

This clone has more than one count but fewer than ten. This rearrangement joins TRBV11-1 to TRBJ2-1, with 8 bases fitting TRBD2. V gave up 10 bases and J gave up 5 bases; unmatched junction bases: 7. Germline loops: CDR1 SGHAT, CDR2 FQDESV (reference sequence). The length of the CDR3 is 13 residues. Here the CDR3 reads CATQRGNDNEQFF. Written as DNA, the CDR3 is TGTGCCACGCAGCGGGGGAACGACAATGAGCAGTTCTTC.